These 20 T cell receptor beta chains share one sample of origin, sequenced in a study of blood T cell repertoires in COVID-19. Sequencing was performed with immunoSEQ multiplex PCR; in TCRdb, only in-frame clones are kept and a portion is missing. The sample carries 250,000 or so clones, over 70% recorded once. Source material: PBMCs or T cells enriched from blood (not recorded which). All receptors derive from a woman aged 40 to 50 who had been exposed to COVID-19.

This chain uses TRBV7-9 with TRBJ2-1, with 8 bases matching TRBD2. This CDR3 has 15 amino acids. CDR1 is SEHNR, CDR2 FQNEAQ, per germline (reference sequence). V was pared by 1 base and J by 4 bases, with 3 bases of the junction left unmatched. DNA for the CDR3: TGTGCCAGCAGCTTAGATATAGCGGGGTACAATGAGCAGTTCTTC. It encodes CASSLDIAGYNEQFF.

This sequence joins TRBV9 and TRBJ2-1; 7 bases line up with TRBD1. Looked up from germline, CDR1 is SGDLS and CDR2 is YYNGEE. Trimming at V came to 8 bases and at J to 0 bases, leaving 5 bases not matched to a gene. This CDR3 region has 14 residues. The CDR3: CASTDRDSYNEQFF. The DNA of the CDR3 is TGTGCCAGTACCGACAGGGACTCCTACAATGAGCAGTTCTTC.

As regards this clone: The CDR3 does not end in the conserved phenylalanine or tryptophan, so this is likely a read error. It is unclear where the CDR3 begins or ends on the DNA, so no DNA is shown, and the CDR3 is as TCRdb lists it. The rearrangement uses TRBV23-1 and TRBJ1-1; TRBD1, the table's D call, was not compared with the DNA. TRBV23-1 is assigned to the ORF class and has an uncertain function. The CDR3 totals 9 residues, both ends included. This CDR3 is CASNYRDRL.

The rearrangement joins TRBV29-1 to TRBJ2-1; the match to TRBD2 covers 10 bases. Germline V gene data show CDR1 as SQVTM and CDR2 as ANQGSEA. The CDR3 loop spans 11 amino acids. With V trimmed by 6 bases and J by 9 bases, 2 bases remained unmatched. The CDR3 is CSVRLAGEQFF. DNA for the CDR3: TGCAGCGTCCGACTAGCGGGTGAGCAGTTCTTC.

This chain links TRBV7-2 with TRBJ2-3; 8 positions agree with TRBD1. Germline V gene sequence: CDR1 SGHTA, CDR2 FQGNSA. V lost 5 bases and J lost 2; bases outside the gene matches: 6. The CDR3 contains 15 residues. The CDR3 nucleotides are TGTGCCAGCAGCCCGCGGACAGGGTACACAGATACGCAGTATTTT. As protein: CASSPRTGYTDTQYF.

For the CDR3, the DNA is TGTGCCAGCAGCCAACTTCTAGGCAATACGCAGTATTTT. The encoded protein is CASSQLLGNTQYF. The chain links TRBV3-1 (or the pseudogene TRBV3-2) to TRBJ2-3; D gene uncertain. The CDR3 is 13 amino acids. Germline loops: CDR1 LGHDT, CDR2 YNNKEL (reference sequence). V lost 2 bases and J lost 7, with 10 bases in between.

The genes are TRBV6-5 and TRBJ1-1; D possibly corresponds to TRBD1 (6 bases). The germline V gene encodes CDR1 MNHEY and CDR2 SVGAGI. The CDR3 runs to 12 residues. Trimming shortened V by 8 bases and J by 5 bases, and 12 bases separated the two germline ends. CDR3: CASWRGATEAFF. CDR3 sequence (DNA): TGTGCCAGCTGGCGGGGGGCAACTGAAGCTTTCTTT.

The chain uses TRBV2 and TRBJ1-4; possible D gene TRBD1, 6 bases. V was cut by 3 bases and J by 8 bases, with 16 bases left in between. Germline V CDR1 and CDR2: SNHLY, FYNNEI. The CDR3 length is 15 residues. DNA for the CDR3: TGTGCCAGCAGTGATGCTCCACAGGGTGACGAAAAACTGTTTTTT. Encoded protein: CASSDAPQGDEKLFF. Using reference TRBV2 and TRBJ1-4 for the parts outside the CDR3, the full variable domain is EPEVTQTPSHQVTQMGQEVILRCVPISNHLYFYWYRQILGQKVEFLVSFYNNEISEKSEIFDDQFSVERPDGSNFTLKIRSTKLEDSAMYFCASSDAPQGDEKLFFGSGTQLSVL.

The chain links TRBV5-1 to TRBJ2-5; 8 bases line up with TRBD2. Losses at the gene ends were 4 bases for V and 6 bases for J; bases not matched to a gene: 8. CDR3 length: 14 residues. The germline V gene has CDR1 SGHRS and CDR2 YFSETQ. In nucleotides, the CDR3 is TGCGCCAGCAGCCAAAGCGGGGGCGCGAAGACCCAGTACTTC. It codes for CASSQSGGAKTQYF.

J is TRBJ2-2 and V is TRBV7-6; 7 bases agree with TRBD2. V gave up 4 bases and J gave up 4 bases; unmatched junction bases: 0. The CDR3 has 13 amino acids. Germline V gives CDR1 SGHVS, CDR2 FNYEAQ. The chain's CDR3 is CASSSGGTGELFF. The CDR3 DNA reads TGTGCCAGCAGCTCGGGAGGCACCGGGGAGCTGTTTTTT.

The V gene is TRBV9, the J gene TRBJ2-3, with TRBD2 identical over 14 bases. Germline V lookup: CDR1 SGDLS, CDR2 YYNGEE. The CDR3 spans 21 residues. After removal of 3 bases from V and 2 bases from J, the junction contained 17 bases not matched to a gene. CDR3 DNA sequence: TGTGCCAGCAGCGGAGACACTCCTGGACTAGCGGGGGGCAAGTACACAGATACGCAGTATTTT. Translated, it gives CASSGDTPGLAGGKYTDTQYF.

The V and J genes are TRBV27 and TRBJ2-7, with 10 bases identical to TRBD1. Germline-derived CDR1 and CDR2 are MNHEY and SMNVEV (reference sequence). V was clipped by 0 bases and J by 3 bases; unmatched bases: 5. This CDR3 region has 16 residues. The CDR3 sequence: CASSLSVGDRGYEQYF. The DNA for the CDR3 is TGTGCCAGCAGTTTATCGGTCGGGGACAGGGGCTACGAGCAGTACTTC.

This chain uses TRBV19 with TRBJ1-1, with 8 nucleotides matching TRBD1. The V segment lost 10 bases and the J segment 2 bases; nucleotides outside the gene matches: 6. The CDR3 contains 13 residues. The germline CDR1 and CDR2 sequences are LNHDA and SQIVND (reference sequence). The CDR3 region has the DNA TGTGCCACCAGGGACAGGACCAACACTGAAGCTTTCTTT. Translating gives CATRDRTNTEAFF. Based on the CDR3 plus reference TRBV19 and TRBJ1-1, the full variable domain is DGGITQSPKYLFRKEGQNVTLSCEQNLNHDAMYWYRQDPGQGLRLIYYSQIVNDFQKGDIAEGYSVSREKKESFPLTVTSAQKNPTAFYLCATRDRTNTEAFFGQGTRLTVV.

The chain uses TRBV7-2 and TRBJ2-3, with 10 bases lining up with TRBD2. This CDR3 region has 14 residues. Germline CDR1 is SGHTA and CDR2 is FQGNSA. After removal of 6 bases from V and 3 bases from J, the junction contained 3 bases not matched to a gene. As DNA, the CDR3 is TGTGCCAGCAGACCGGGACTAGCGACAGATACGCAGTATTTT. Its protein product is CASRPGLATDTQYF.

The rearrangement uses TRBV28 and TRBJ1-3; D is uncertain. Germline loops: CDR1 MDHEN, CDR2 SYDVKM. The CDR3 runs 14 residues. Deletions cut 5 bases from V and 1 base from J, with 9 bases between. CDR3 in DNA: TGTGCCAGCAGTCTACTAAGGTCTGGAAACACCATATATTTT. It yields the protein CASSLLRSGNTIYF.

The V call is TRBV11-3, the J call TRBJ2-7; possible D gene TRBD1, 6 bases. V was clipped by 3 bases and J by 4 bases, with 10 bases between them. The CDR3 contains 13 residues. Germline V gene data show CDR1 as SGHNT and CDR2 as YENEEA. The CDR3 sequence: CASSLVQGYEQYV. In DNA form, the CDR3 reads TGTGCCAGCAGCTTGGTACAGGGTTACGAGCAGTACGTC.

The CDR3 nucleotides are TGCGCCAGCAGCTTGGATCGCGGGGGGGCTGACAATGAGCAGTTCTTC. This codes for CASSLDRGGADNEQFF. The genes are TRBV5-1 and TRBJ2-1; 9 nucleotides align to TRBD2. The J segment lost 5 bases and the V segment lost 0 bases, leaving 6 bases of the junction unmatched. The CDR3 extends over 16 amino acids. The V gene's germline CDR1 is SGHRS and CDR2 YFSETQ.

This clone came up once. The rearrangement joins TRBV7-4 to TRBJ2-2, with D perhaps matching TRBD2 (7 bases). The germline CDR1 and CDR2 sequences are SGHVT and SQSDAQ. The CDR3 extends over 16 amino acids. With 5 bases removed from V and 4 bases from J, the gap between germline ends came to 17 bases. The CDR3 sequence is CASSHFRGATTGELFF. The CDR3 DNA is TGTGCCAGCAGCCATTTTCGGGGGGCGACCACCGGGGAGCTGTTTTTT.

CDR3 DNA sequence: TGTGCCAGCAGCCAAGGGGTCAGGATGAACACTGAAGCTTTCTTT. This sequence encodes CASSQGVRMNTEAFF. The chain uses TRBV5-8 and TRBJ1-1; D may be TRBD1 (5 bases). The CDR3 extends over 15 amino acids. CDR1 SGHTS and CDR2 YDEGEE come from the germline V gene. The V end lost 4 bases, the J end lost 0 bases, and 13 bases lay between the germline ends.

This chain links TRBV5-1 with TRBJ1-1; D is unclear. Germline CDR1 is SGHRS and CDR2 is YFSETQ. There are 14 residues in the CDR3. Trimming took off 0 bases at V and 2 bases at J, with 8 bases between the two ends. The CDR3 reads CASSLAPVNTEAFF. In nucleotides, the CDR3 is TGCGCCAGCAGCTTGGCCCCAGTCAACACTGAAGCTTTCTTT.